The present entry profiles one T cell receptor beta chain with its context. This sample stems from a study of blood T cell repertoires in COVID-19. Study information: T cells, B-cell-depleted T cells, or PBMCs supplied cDNA or gDNA.

As processed by the authors: Reference gene primers were amplified, and this amplification served to estimate nucleated cell counts. TCRdb keeps only in-frame clones here, not all; method: immunoSEQ multiplex PCR. D and trimming come from the DNA, and the V and J calls and clone size come from that table. The table lists about 210,000 clones, about 81% of them singletons. Recovery meant two consecutive negative NP/OP PCR tests, professional clearance, or resolved symptoms. Germline V CDR1 and CDR2: LGHDT, YNNKEL (reference sequence). V lost 3 bases, J lost 6 bases, and 14 bases lay in between. The CDR3 consists of 14 residues.

Sequencing input: PBMCs or T cells enriched from blood (not recorded which). The clonotype originates from a man aged 35-49 years who had recovered from COVID-19. The chain joins TRBV3-1 (or the pseudogene TRBV3-2) to TRBJ1-2; possibly TRBD1 for D (6 bases). The CDR3 region has the DNA TGTGCCAGCAGCCACCAACAGGGTATACATGGCTACACCTTC. Translation: CASSHQQGIHGYTF.